Listed below are T cell receptor beta chains from one sample, sequenced in a study of T cells of healthy individuals. TCRdb itself ran the 5' RACE reads through MiXCR, one entry per CDR3 protein. Of about 96,000 distinct CDR3 sequences in the sample, 17% were seen once. Receptors were obtained from a human donor in good health. CDR3s include the opening cysteine and the closing phenylalanine or tryptophan. Each record gives: clone size, D gene, V gene, J gene, CDR3 protein, CDR3 DNA. D genes are given only for firm matches. Clone size is stated in some rows and not others, as once, few, many or a class when expanded.

>.|.|TRBV12-3/TRBV12-4|TRBJ1-6
CASSYFQGDSPLHF
TGTGCCAGCAGTTACTTCCAGGGAGATTCACCCCTCCACTTT
>many|.|TRBV7-9|TRBJ2-3
CASSLALGDTDTQYF
TGTGCCAGCAGCTTAGCGCTAGGGGACACAGATACGCAGTATTTT
>.|.|TRBV9|TRBJ1-1
CASSVGVSTEAFF
TGTGCCAGCAGCGTAGGGGTCTCTACTGAAGCTTTCTTT
>few|TRBD2|TRBV7-8|TRBJ2-1
CASSARGSFDNEQFF
TGTGCCAGCAGCGCCCGCGGGAGTTTCGACAATGAGCAGTTCTTC
>medium-sized|TRBD2|TRBV7-2|TRBJ2-3
CASSVRLAGPDTQYF
TGTGCCAGCAGCGTTAGACTAGCGGGGCCAGATACGCAGTATTTT
>few|.|TRBV28|TRBJ2-1
CASRFHLRNEQFF
TGTGCCAGCAGATTCCACCTGCGCAATGAGCAGTTCTTC
>many|.|TRBV29-1|TRBJ1-1
CSVAAGWAMNTEAFF
TGCAGCGTTGCTGCAGGGTGGGCGATGAACACTGAAGCTTTCTTT
>.|.|TRBV7-2|TRBJ2-2
CASSFRWGAGELFF
TGTGCCAGCAGCTTTCGGTGGGGCGCCGGGGAGCTGTTTTTT
>many|.|TRBV29-1|TRBJ1-1
CSVVIAGSNTEAFF
TGCAGCGTTGTGATTGCTGGATCGAACACTGAAGCTTTCTTT
>.|.|TRBV2|TRBJ2-7
CASRRQAYEQYF
TGTGCCAGCCGCCGACAAGCCTACGAGCAGTACTTC
>few|TRBD1|TRBV29-1|TRBJ2-7
CSAQTGRYEQYF
TGCAGCGCCCAGACAGGGCGGTACGAGCAGTACTTC
>.|TRBD1|TRBV18|TRBJ1-2
CASSPKPGQGAIDGYTF
TGTGCCAGCTCACCGAAACCGGGACAGGGGGCAATCGATGGCTACACCTTC
>.|TRBD2|TRBV7-3|TRBJ2-7
CASRATGTSGNEQYF
TGTGCCAGCAGGGCGACCGGGACTAGCGGCAACGAGCAGTACTTC
>.|.|TRBV12-5|TRBJ2-5
CASGQEETQYF
TGTGCTAGTGGCCAGGAGGAGACCCAGTACTTC
>.|.|TRBV12-3/TRBV12-4|TRBJ1-1
CASSLSAATEAFF
TGTGCCAGCAGTTTATCGGCAGCTACTGAAGCTTTCTTT
>.|.|TRBV6-2/TRBV6-3|TRBJ1-1
CASTQRTSTEAFF
TGTGCCAGCACCCAAAGGACATCCACTGAAGCTTTCTTT
>.|.|TRBV5-1|TRBJ1-2
CASSLPSNYGYTF
TGCGCCAGCAGCTTGCCTTCTAACTATGGCTACACCTTC
>.|TRBD2|TRBV5-1|TRBJ2-1
CASSLGAGGYNEQFF
TGCGCCAGCAGCTTGGGGGCGGGGGGCTACAATGAGCAGTTCTTC
>.|TRBD1|TRBV4-3|TRBJ2-7
CASSQDSRGRYEQYF
TGCGCCAGCAGCCAAGATTCCAGGGGGCGATACGAGCAGTACTTC
>many|TRBD2|TRBV7-2|TRBJ2-1
CASSLRTSGGNYNEQFF
TGTGCCAGCAGCTTGAGGACTAGCGGGGGGAACTACAATGAGCAGTTCTTC
>.|.|TRBV18|TRBJ2-5
CASSPLLQYQETQYF
TGTGCCAGCTCACCACTCTTGCAATACCAAGAGACCCAGTACTTC
>.|TRBD2|TRBV29-1|TRBJ2-1
CSVEPGLAGGLASSYNEQFF
TGCAGCGTTGAACCGGGACTAGCGGGAGGCCTTGCTAGCTCCTACAATGAGCAGTTCTTC
>.|.|TRBV6-1|TRBJ1-5
CASSERGGAVGNQPQHF
TGTGCCAGCAGTGAACGCGGGGGGGCGGTTGGCAATCAGCCCCAGCATTTT
>few|.|TRBV24-1|TRBJ2-1
CATSDSGTPPENEQFF
TGTGCCACCAGTGATTCCGGGACCCCACCGGAGAATGAGCAGTTCTTC
>many|.|TRBV28|TRBJ2-1
CASSFLYNEQFF
TGTGCCAGCAGTTTCCTTTACAATGAGCAGTTCTTC
>few|TRBD2|TRBV12-3/TRBV12-4|TRBJ2-3
CASSPSLAGGTDTQYF
TGTGCCAGCAGCCCATCTCTAGCGGGGGGCACAGATACGCAGTATTTT
>many|.|TRBV6-2/TRBV6-3|TRBJ2-1
CASSSSLDEQFF
TGTGCCAGCAGTTCTAGCCTGGATGAGCAGTTCTTC
>few|TRBD1|TRBV27|TRBJ1-2
CASSSLQGHNGYTF
TGTGCCAGCAGTTCCCTACAGGGGCACAATGGCTACACCTTC
>.|.|TRBV5-1|TRBJ2-7
CASSLAVDYEQYF
TGCGCCAGCAGCTTGGCCGTAGACTACGAGCAGTACTTC
>.|TRBD2|TRBV29-1|TRBJ2-7
CSVMGLAGSSYEQYF
TGCAGCGTTATGGGACTAGCGGGGAGCTCCTACGAGCAGTACTTC
>many|.|TRBV5-1|TRBJ1-1
CASSLAGPTSEAFF
TGCGCCAGCAGCTTGGCCGGGCCGACCTCTGAAGCTTTCTTT
>many|TRBD1|TRBV20-1|TRBJ1-5
CSARVATGGGQPQHF
TGCAGTGCTAGAGTCGCGACAGGGGGCGGCCAGCCCCAGCATTTT
>.|TRBD2|TRBV20-1|TRBJ2-3
CSARVAGGFKDTQYF
TGCAGTGCTAGAGTAGCGGGGGGGTTCAAAGATACGCAGTATTTT
>.|TRBD1|TRBV4-3|TRBJ1-2
CASSQDRTGAGGYGYTF
TGCGCCAGCAGCCAAGACCGGACAGGGGCCGGCGGGTATGGCTACACCTTC
>.|TRBD2|TRBV20-1|TRBJ2-3
CSAPPLAGSTDTQYF
TGCAGTGCTCCCCCCCTAGCGGGGAGCACAGATACGCAGTATTTT
>many|TRBD2|TRBV5-6|TRBJ2-1
CASSTGRARTVRFF
TGTGCCAGCAGCACCGGGAGGGCAAGAACGGTGAGGTTCTTC
>few|.|TRBV6-1|TRBJ2-3
CASSEERSRNTQYF
TGTGCCAGCAGTGAAGAGCGGAGCCGGAATACGCAGTATTTT
>.|TRBD1|TRBV9|TRBJ1-1
CASSDRDRNTEAFF
TGTGCCAGCAGCGATCGGGACAGGAACACTGAAGCTTTCTTT
>few|TRBD1|TRBV6-4|TRBJ2-1
CASSLDPGQGDEQFF
TGTGCCAGCAGTCTAGATCCGGGACAGGGGGATGAGCAGTTCTTC
>.|.|TRBV18|TRBJ1-1
CASSPGQMNTEAFF
TGTGCCAGCTCACCGGGACAAATGAACACTGAAGCTTTCTTT
>.|TRBD1|TRBV5-1|TRBJ1-2
CASSPDRLNYGYTF
TGCGCCAGCAGCCCGGACAGGCTTAACTATGGCTACACCTTC
>.|TRBD1|TRBV7-2|TRBJ1-2
CASSPDRASYTF
TGTGCCAGCAGCCCCGACAGGGCTAGCTACACCTTC